Listed here are 32 T cell receptor beta chains from one sample, sequenced in a study of regulatory T cells in long-lasting Graves disease. In building TCR beta libraries, iRepertoire HTBI primers were used together with Arm-PCR of CDR3 regions. TCRdb fed the multiplex PCR reads into MiXCR, producing one record per CDR3 protein. This table has 420,000 or so distinct CDR3 sequences, about 16% appearing once. The time point: newly diagnosed GD, antithyroid drugs for less than 3 months. RNA extracted from PBMCs served as the sequencing template. These data were also filed under a second study, of T cells in Graves' hyperthyroidism and ophthalmopathy.

The source material was peripheral blood mononuclear cells (PBMCs), sampled at new diagnosis, from a patient treated with antithyroid drugs. The receptors were gathered from a woman aged 18-29 years with Graves disease.

This clonotype has a count of ten or more. The chain joins TRBV2 to TRBJ2-1; 9 bases fit TRBD2. Germline CDR1 SNHLY, CDR2 FYNNEI. This CDR3 is 13 amino acids long. The trim removed 5 bases at V and 4 bases at J, leaving 0 bases unmatched. The CDR3 bases are TGTGCCAGCAGTAGCGGGAGGTACAATGAGCAGTTCTTC. As protein: CASSSGRYNEQFF.

This clonotype has more than one count but fewer than ten. At one end, the junction sequence differs from germline, possibly due to a read error. The chain joins TRBV28 to TRBJ2-1; weak D call: TRBD2 (6 bases). The CDR3 is made up of 15 amino acids. Per the germline V gene, CDR1 is MDHEN and CDR2 is SYDVKM. CDR3 bases: TGCGCCAGCAGCCAGGGTAGCGGTCCTAACAATGAGCAGTTCTTC. Residues: CASSQGSGPNNEQFF.

There are many counts of this clonotype. This chain links TRBV10-3 with TRBJ2-1; 10 positions match TRBD2. The germline V gene has CDR1 ENHRY and CDR2 SYGVKD. V lost 3 bases to trimming and J lost 4 bases; unmatched junction nucleotides: 3. This CDR3 has 15 residues. The CDR3 loop is CAISDGTSAYNEQFF. CDR3 nucleotides: TGTGCCATCAGTGATGGGACTAGCGCATACAATGAGCAGTTCTTC.

This clonotype showed up just a few times. V and J are TRBV19 and TRBJ1-5; 7 bases are shared with TRBD1. There are 14 residues in the CDR3. With 4 bases clipped from V and 6 bases from J, the junction kept 6 bases outside the gene matches. The germline V gene encodes CDR1 LNHDA and CDR2 SQIVND (reference sequence). The CDR3 is CASSTGQVGQPQHF. The CDR3 region has the DNA TGTGCCAGTAGTACCGGACAGGTCGGTCAGCCCCAGCATTTT.

The sample holds many counts of this clonotype. V usage is TRBV20-1 and J usage is TRBJ2-1, with 8 bases lining up with TRBD1. Losses at the gene ends were 2 bases for V and 5 bases for J; bases not matched to a gene: 17. The CDR3 length is 18 residues. Germline V gene sequence: CDR1 DFQATT, CDR2 SNEGSKA (reference sequence). CDR3 loop: CSARNVPTGTGMHNEQFF. CDR3 DNA: TGCAGTGCTAGAAATGTGCCGACCGGGACAGGAATGCACAATGAGCAGTTCTTC.

V and J are TRBV7-3 and TRBJ1-3, with TRBD1 matching 8 bases. J gave up 0 bases and V 4 bases, and 5 bases lay outside the gene matches. This CDR3 spans 16 amino acids. Germline V gives CDR1 SGHTA, CDR2 FQGTGA. The CDR3 nucleotides read TGTGCCAGCAGCTCGCGAGGGACAGGCTCTGGAAACACCATATATTTT. It yields the protein CASSSRGTGSGNTIYF.

This clonotype was seen many times. The chain is built from TRBV28 and TRBJ2-7; 7 nucleotides line up with TRBD2. Losses at the gene ends were 6 bases for V and 5 bases for J; bases not matched to a gene: 13. The CDR3 has 15 amino acids. The germline gives CDR1 MDHEN, CDR2 SYDVKM. CDR3 DNA sequence: TGTGCCAGCAGCACCCTCGGGGCGGGAGTGAACGAGCAGTACTTC. Its translation is CASSTLGAGVNEQYF.

A few counts support this clonotype. The chain uses TRBV27 and TRBJ1-6; 10 nucleotides align to TRBD1. The CDR3 length is 16 residues. V gave up 3 bases and J gave up 12 bases; unmatched junction bases: 11. The V gene's germline CDR1 is MNHEY and CDR2 SMNVEV (reference sequence). CDR3 bases: TGTGCCAGCAGTTTCGTGACAGGGGGCATTTTTGGACCCCTCCACTTT. The encoded protein is CASSFVTGGIFGPLHF.

The chain uses TRBV19 and TRBJ2-3, with D unclear. In germline, CDR1 is LNHDA, CDR2 SQIVND (reference sequence). This CDR3 is built from 14 residues. Deletions cut 4 bases from V and 2 bases from J, with 10 bases between. CDR3 sequence: CASSKGGYTDTQYF. CDR3 bases: TGTGCCAGTAGTAAGGGCGGATACACAGATACGCAGTATTTT.

The chain is built from TRBV5-5 and TRBJ1-1, with D possibly TRBD1 on 5 matching bases. CDR1 and CDR2 (germline): SGHKS, YYEKEE (reference sequence). Between the trimmed V and J ends, which lost 3 bases and 1 base, there was a span of 10 bases. The CDR3 contains 14 residues. The CDR3 here is CASSSTGQNTEAFF. For the CDR3, the DNA is TGTGCCAGCAGCTCGACGGGGCAGAACACTGAAGCTTTCTTT. Full variable domain (missing parts from reference TRBV5-5 and TRBJ1-1): DAGVTQSPTHLIKTRGQQVTLRCSPISGHKSVSWYQQVLGQGPQFIFQYYEKEERGRGNFPDRFSARQFPNYSSELNVNALLLGDSALYLCASSSTGQNTEAFFGQGTRLTVV.

V usage is TRBV11-2 and J usage is TRBJ2-1, with 14 bases matching TRBD2. The ends lost 4 bases at V and 2 bases at J; junction bases unmatched: 4. The CDR3 runs to 17 residues. Germline CDR1 SGHAT, CDR2 FQNNGV. The CDR3 coding sequence is TGTGCCAGCAGCTCCGGGACTAGCGGGAGAACCTACAATGAGCAGTTCTTC. The encoded protein is CASSSGTSGRTYNEQFF.

This sequence joins TRBV10-2 and TRBJ2-7; a possible D gene is TRBD2 (6 bases). The CDR3 runs to 17 residues. The germline V gene encodes CDR1 WSHSY and CDR2 SAAADI. V dropped 7 bases and J dropped 0 bases, with 22 bases sitting between them. CDR3 DNA sequence: TGCGCCAGCAATTCGGTCGGGGCGGGACGAGGCTCCTACGAGCAGTACTTC. The encoded protein is CASNSVGAGRGSYEQYF.

In this sample, this clonotype turned up many times. V usage is TRBV29-1 and J usage is TRBJ2-7, with TRBD1 matching over 10 bases. Germline loops: CDR1 SQVTM, CDR2 ANQGSEA. This CDR3 comprises 14 residues. V lost 6 bases to trimming and J lost 4 bases; unmatched junction nucleotides: 9. The CDR3 sequence is CSVGQGLGPYEQYF. In DNA, the CDR3 is TGCAGCGTGGGACAGGGGTTAGGGCCTTACGAGCAGTACTTC.

V is TRBV12-3 or TRBV12-4 and J is TRBJ2-3, with 12 bases aligning to TRBD1. This CDR3 contains 17 residues. The ends lost 3 bases at V and 0 bases at J; junction bases unmatched: 4. The CDR3 loop is CASSLGQGAFSTDTQYF. The CDR3 region has the DNA TGTGCCAGCAGTTTGGGACAGGGGGCGTTTAGCACAGATACGCAGTATTTT.

The chain recombines TRBV12-3 or TRBV12-4 with TRBJ1-4; the match to TRBD1 covers 9 bases. V gave up 5 bases and J gave up 6 bases; unmatched junction bases: 7. CDR3 length equals 15 residues. In DNA, the CDR3 is TGTGCCAGCAGTCCAGAGACAGGGGGGGATGAAAAACTGTTTTTT. It is translated as CASSPETGGDEKLFF.

This clonotype was detected many times. The V call is TRBV2, the J call TRBJ1-1; TRBD1 agrees at 11 bases. Germline V gene lookup returns CDR1 SNHLY and CDR2 FYNNEI. The length of the CDR3 is 16 residues. The V gene end was trimmed by 4 bases and the J gene end by 0 bases; junction bases not matched to a gene: 4. CDR3 loop: CASSGTGGEMNTEAFF. In DNA form, the CDR3 reads TGTGCCAGCAGTGGGACAGGGGGCGAAATGAACACTGAAGCTTTCTTT.

This clonotype has ten or more counts. This chain joins TRBV6-2 or TRBV6-3 and TRBJ2-1; 8 bases agree with TRBD2. The V segment lost 0 bases and the J segment 9 bases; nucleotides outside the gene matches: 7. The length of the CDR3 is 15 residues. Per germline, CDR1 MNHEY and CDR2 SVGEGT. Here the CDR3 DNA reads TGTGCCAGCAGTTACTCCCGCGGGAGGATTAGTGAGCAGTTCTTC. The encoded protein is CASSYSRGRISEQFF.

The chain carries TRBV18 and TRBJ2-5; D might be TRBD2 (5 bases). Trimming shortened V by 3 bases and J by 4 bases, and 6 bases separated the two germline ends. The CDR3 extends over 12 amino acids. Germline V gene sequence: CDR1 KGHSH, CDR2 LQKENI. CDR3 in DNA: TGTGCCAGCTCACCGGGGAGAGAGACCCAGTACTTC. Encoded protein: CASSPGRETQYF.

This clonotype occurred a few times. The rearrangement links TRBV20-1 to TRBJ2-5, with 11 nucleotides matching TRBD2. CDR1 is DFQATT, CDR2 SNEGSKA, per germline (reference sequence). With 5 bases clipped from V and 5 bases from J, the junction kept 10 bases outside the gene matches. CDR3 length: 15 amino acids. DNA for the CDR3: TGCAGTGCTTCGACTAGCGGGACGTTTGGTGAGACCCAGTACTTC. It encodes CSASTSGTFGETQYF.

This clonotype was detected a few times. Since a much larger clone is just one base distant, this may be a read error. The V gene is TRBV28, the J gene TRBJ2-1; 12 positions match TRBD1. CDR1 is MDHEN and CDR2 is SYDVKM in the germline V gene. The CDR3 length is 15 residues. DNA for the CDR3: TGTGTCAGCAGCCGACCCGGGACAGGGGGCTTCCCTAGTCTCTTC. Its protein is CVSSRPGTGGFPSLF.

The rearrangement joins TRBV7-2 to TRBJ2-3, with 10 bases matching TRBD2. Germline-derived CDR1 and CDR2 are SGHTA and FQGNSA. After removal of 5 bases from V and 0 bases from J, the junction contained 5 bases not matched to a gene. The CDR3 sequence is 16 residues long. Here the CDR3 DNA reads TGTGCCAGCAGCCAAACTAGCGGGGTGAGCACAGATACGCAGTATTTT. It is translated as CASSQTSGVSTDTQYF.

This clonotype showed up just a few times. At one of its ends the junction is not consistent with the germline gene, which may arise from a read error. DNA for the CDR3: TGTGCCAGTAGTATTAGTGCAGGGAAGCCCTCTCGAAGCTTT. Its protein product is CASSISAGKPSRSF. V gene TRBV19 combines with J gene TRBJ1-5, with a possible D match to TRBD1 (5 bases). The CDR3 is made up of 14 amino acids. Germline lookup yields CDR1 LNHDA and CDR2 SQIVND (reference sequence). Full variable domain (remainder filled in from reference TRBV19 and TRBJ1-5): DGGITQSPKYLFRKEGQNVTLSCEQNLNHDAMYWYRQDPGQGLRLIYYSQIVNDFQKGDIAEGYSVSREKKESFPLTVTSAQKNPTAFYLCASSISAGKPSRSFGDGTRLSIL.

The genes are TRBV19 and TRBJ2-1, with D possibly being TRBD2 (6 bases). Germline CDR1 reads LNHDA; CDR2 reads SQIVND (reference sequence). V lost 5 bases, J lost 4 bases, and 9 bases lay in between. The CDR3 runs to 13 residues. The CDR3 DNA sequence: TGTGCCAGTAGTGCGGGACTTTACAATGAGCAGTTCTTC. Translation: CASSAGLYNEQFF.

This clonotype occurred many times. The chain has TRBV20-1 and TRBJ2-3; D is undetermined. With 3 bases removed from V and 4 bases from J, the gap between germline ends came to 11 bases. The CDR3 has 13 residues. The germline V gene has CDR1 DFQATT and CDR2 SNEGSKA (reference sequence). The CDR3 loop reads CSASPGGADTQYF. The CDR3 bases are TGCAGTGCTAGTCCAGGTGGGGCAGATACGCAGTATTTT.

A few counts support this clonotype. V usage is TRBV7-9 and J usage is TRBJ1-5; D is undetermined. V was shortened by 5 bases and J by 7 bases, with 12 bases between the two germline ends. The CDR3 is made up of 13 amino acids. Germline CDR1 SEHNR, CDR2 FQNEAQ (reference sequence). CDR3 residues: CASSRARGQPQHF. The CDR3 nucleotides read TGTGCCAGCAGCCGGGCCCGGGGACAGCCCCAGCATTTT.

This clonotype showed up many times. CDR3 residues: CASSLTAGGGTEAFF. The CDR3 coding sequence is TGTGCCAGCAGTTTGACCGCAGGGGGGGGCACTGAAGCTTTCTTT. The J gene is TRBJ1-1, the V gene TRBV12-3 or TRBV12-4; TRBD1 aligns across 7 bases. The CDR3 length is 15 residues. The V gene end was trimmed by 3 bases and the J gene end by 4 bases; junction bases not matched to a gene: 8.

Turning to this clonotype: A far larger clone lies a single base away; this is likely a read error. The CDR3 carries no conserved terminal phenylalanine or tryptophan, so it likely arises from a read error. The chain couples TRBV7-2 to TRBJ2-7; 9 bases are shared with TRBD1. V lost 8 bases and J lost 5; bases outside the gene matches: 13. Germline lookup yields CDR1 SGHTA and CDR2 FQGNSA. This CDR3 is built from 15 residues. CDR3 in DNA: TGTGCCAGCGAAGACCCGGGACAGGGTCTACACGAGCAGTACTCC. Its protein is CASEDPGQGLHEQYS.

The genes are TRBV6-1 and TRBJ2-2; TRBD1 is a possible D gene (5 bases). Between the trimmed V and J ends, which lost 6 bases and 4 bases, there was a span of 21 bases. Germline CDR1 reads MNHNS; CDR2 reads SASEGT. The CDR3 consists of 17 residues. The DNA of the CDR3 is TGTGCCAGCAGCGCCTCCCCTGACAGCTACTTCACCGGGGAGCTGTTTTTT. It codes for CASSASPDSYFTGELFF.

This clonotype appeared many times. V gene TRBV20-1 combines with J gene TRBJ2-7, with D unclear. Germline CDR1 and CDR2: DFQATT and SNEGSKA (reference sequence). V lost 6 bases, J lost 10 bases, and 19 bases lay in between. There are 12 residues in the CDR3. The CDR3 here is CSAHLPNKGQYF. The CDR3 DNA sequence: TGCAGTGCCCATTTGCCAAATAAGGGACAGTACTTC.

This clonotype has ten or more counts. The CDR3 bases are TGTGCCAGCAGTTACGACTCGGATCACGAGCAGTACTTC. This translates into CASSYDSDHEQYF. V gene TRBV6-2 or TRBV6-3 combines with J gene TRBJ2-7; D gene unclear. CDR1 is MNHEY, CDR2 SVGEGT, per germline. The CDR3 is 13 residues long. Trimming pared 2 bases from V and 5 bases from J, leaving 10 bases between.

Many counts were recorded for this clonotype. This chain connects TRBV7-9 to TRBJ2-1; D gene unclear. V lost 4 bases, J lost 9 bases, and 10 bases lay in between. Germline CDR1 and CDR2: SEHNR and FQNEAQ (reference sequence). The CDR3 sequence is 12 residues long. The CDR3 region is CASSSRRVEQFF. DNA of the CDR3: TGTGCCAGCAGCTCACGGAGAGTTGAGCAGTTCTTC.

This clonotype has a count of ten or more. This sequence joins TRBV28 and TRBJ2-1; D not resolved. Germline V gene sequence: CDR1 MDHEN, CDR2 SYDVKM. The length of the CDR3 is 13 residues. V was pared by 5 bases and J by 3 bases, with 8 bases between. The CDR3 here is CASSRLDYNEQFF. CDR3 nucleotide sequence: TGTGCCAGCAGTCGGCTGGACTACAATGAGCAGTTCTTC.